These T cell receptor beta chains were read from a single sample in a study of T cell changes during pregnancy in multiple sclerosis. The repertoire was sequenced with immunoSEQ multiplex PCR; TCRdb's copy has only in-frame clones and lacks some. Counted here are 45,000 to 60,000 clones, 85% to 90% occurring once; the ten biggest clones make up 6.5% to 9.5%. The sequenced sample was CD8+ T cells from peripheral blood mononuclear cells, obtained in the second trimester of pregnancy. The receptors shown here come from a female donor with multiple sclerosis, enrolled in a pregnancy study. Both conserved end residues are part of each CDR3. A D gene is named only where the DNA matches it firmly. Clone size is not always given. Where it is, it says once, few, many or a class for expanded clones.

>TRBV6-4|TRBJ1-5|-|-
CASSEGAGEGQPQHF
TGTGCCAGCAGTGAAGGGGCAGGGGAGGGTCAGCCCCAGCATTTT
>TRBV28|TRBJ2-7|-|-
CASSLMRSSYEQYF
TGTGCCAGCAGTTTAATGCGGAGCTCCTACGAGCAGTACTTC
>TRBV4-1|TRBJ1-4|-|-
CASSQGSGVSYEKLFF
TGCGCCAGCAGCCAAGGTTCCGGGGTCAGCTATGAAAAACTGTTTTTT
>TRBV28|TRBJ2-7|TRBD1|-
CASSFGTGGFYEQYF
TGTGCCAGCAGTTTCGGGACAGGGGGATTCTACGAGCAGTACTTC
>TRBV27|TRBJ2-7|TRBD1|once
CASSQRTGFTSYEQYF
TGTGCCAGCTCCCAAAGGACAGGGTTTACCTCCTACGAGCAGTACTTC
>TRBV28|TRBJ1-2|TRBD1|-
CASSWVSGGSYGYTF
TGTGCCAGCAGTTGGGTATCAGGGGGCAGCTATGGCTACACCTTC
>TRBV9|TRBJ2-3|-|-
CASSVATTSGGVDTQYF
TGTGCCAGCAGCGTAGCAACGACTAGTGGGGGTGTAGATACGCAGTATTTT
>TRBV6-6|TRBJ1-5|-|-
CASVGAGDLGRQPQHF
TGTGCCAGCGTCGGGGCAGGGGATCTTGGTAGGCAGCCCCAGCATTTT
>TRBV13|TRBJ2-3|-|-
CASSSTLDSTDTQYF
TGTGCCAGCAGCTCTACCCTAGACAGTACAGATACGCAGTATTTT
>TRBV5-6|TRBJ1-4|TRBD1|-
CASSRQGAEKLFF
TGTGCCAGCAGTCGACAGGGGGCTGAAAAACTGTTTTTT
>TRBV6-5|TRBJ1-1|-|-
CASSYQGSTEAFF
TGTGCCAGCAGTTACCAGGGAAGCACTGAAGCTTTCTTT
>TRBV6-4|TRBJ1-2|TRBD1|few
CASSDSRTGPEGYTF
TGTGCCAGCAGTGACTCGAGGACAGGGCCGGAGGGCTACACCTTC
>TRBV9|TRBJ2-3|TRBD1|-
CASSTPGQGPTDTQYF
TGTGCCAGCAGCACCCCGGGACAGGGCCCCACAGATACGCAGTATTTT
>TRBV5-5|TRBJ1-6|TRBD1|-
CASSRTGDNSPLHF
TGTGCCAGCAGCCGGACAGGGGATAATTCACCCCTCCACTTT
>TRBV5-6|TRBJ2-5|-|-
CASSLQTGQETQYF
TGTGCCAGCAGCCTCCAGACAGGACAAGAGACCCAGTACTTC
>TRBV6-1|TRBJ1-2|TRBD1|-
CASRDRGYYGYTF
TGTGCCAGCAGGGACAGGGGATATTATGGCTACACCTTC
>TRBV29-1|TRBJ1-5|-|-
CSVQIGVGPQSFGNQPQHF
TGCAGCGTGCAAATAGGGGTCGGGCCACAGTCATTTGGCAATCAGCCCCAGCATTTT
>TRBV2|TRBJ2-2|TRBD1|-
CASSQDRADTGELFF
TGTGCCAGCAGTCAGGACAGGGCGGACACCGGGGAGCTGTTTTTT
>TRBV29-1|TRBJ1-3|TRBD1|-
CSVETGTGNTIYF
TGCAGCGTTGAGACAGGGACTGGAAACACCATATATTTT
>TRBV29-1|TRBJ1-5|TRBD1|-
CSVAKGGSNQPQHF
TGCAGCGTCGCCAAAGGGGGCAGCAATCAGCCCCAGCATTTT
>TRBV29-1|TRBJ2-7|-|-
CSIRGGRTYEQYF
TGCAGCATTAGGGGGGGACGGACCTACGAGCAGTACTTC
>TRBV9|TRBJ2-5|TRBD1|-
CASSVGDSQETQYF
TGTGCCAGCAGCGTTGGGGACAGCCAAGAGACCCAGTACTTC
>TRBV19|TRBJ2-7|TRBD1|-
CASRVQGAGEQYF
TGTGCCAGCCGCGTACAGGGGGCGGGCGAGCAGTACTTC
>TRBV6-5|TRBJ1-4|-|-
CASSYSANAPNEKLFF
TGTGCCAGCAGTTACTCCGCCAACGCGCCTAATGAAAAACTGTTTTTT
>TRBV4-1|TRBJ2-2|-|-
CASSQRQGDIGELFF
TGCGCCAGCAGCCAAAGGCAAGGGGATATCGGGGAGCTGTTTTTT
>TRBV19|TRBJ2-2|-|-
CASSIVRGGTGELFF
TGTGCCAGTAGTATAGTACGGGGAGGCACCGGGGAGCTGTTTTTT
>TRBV7-9|TRBJ1-5|-|-
CASSLDGQPQHF
TGTGCCAGCAGCCTCGACGGGCAGCCCCAGCATTTT
>TRBV6-5|TRBJ2-3|TRBD2|-
CASSSTGLPDTQYF
TGTGCCAGCAGTTCAACGGGACTACCAGATACGCAGTATTTT
>TRBV10-3|TRBJ1-5|TRBD1|few
CAIGTGDSNQPQHF
TGTGCCATCGGGACAGGGGATAGCAATCAGCCCCAGCATTTT
>TRBV28|TRBJ2-7|TRBD2|-
CASSLLGTSGGPYEQYF
TGTGCCAGCAGTTTATTGGGGACTAGCGGGGGACCCTACGAGCAGTACTTC
>TRBV27|TRBJ2-3|TRBD2|-
CASSLTRTSGVPDTQYF
TGTGCCAGCAGTTTAACCCGGACTAGCGGGGTCCCAGATACGCAGTATTTT
>TRBV7-3|TRBJ2-3|TRBD2|-
CASSLTYTSGTDTQYF
TGTGCCAGCAGCTTAACTTACACTAGCGGCACAGATACGCAGTATTTT
>TRBV30|TRBJ1-1|TRBD1|few
CAWNRDRDTEAFF
TGTGCCTGGAACCGGGACAGGGACACTGAAGCTTTCTTT
>TRBV2|TRBJ1-5|-|-
CASSEDSLNQPQHF
TGTGCCAGCAGTGAGGACAGTCTCAATCAGCCCCAGCATTTT
>TRBV5-5|TRBJ1-1|-|-
CASSFSATEAFF
TGTGCCAGCAGCTTTTCAGCGACTGAAGCTTTCTTT
>TRBV9|TRBJ2-3|-|once
CASSVTPGNADTQYF
TGTGCCAGCAGCGTAACCCCAGGTAATGCAGATACGCAGTATTTT
>TRBV15|TRBJ1-2|-|-
CATSGVTGEDGYTF
TGTGCCACCAGCGGGGTAACGGGGGAGGATGGCTACACCTTC
>TRBV7-9|TRBJ2-7|-|-
CASSLVRDNYEQYF
TGTGCCAGCAGCTTAGTTAGGGACAACTACGAGCAGTACTTC
>TRBV15|TRBJ1-1|-|-
CATSRDQGRWTEAFF
TGTGCCACCAGCAGAGATCAGGGTCGCTGGACTGAAGCTTTCTTT
>TRBV28|TRBJ2-3|-|-
CASSPGSDTQYF
TGTGCCAGCAGTCCGGGATCAGATACGCAGTATTTT
>TRBV27|TRBJ2-7|-|-
CASSLGGSYEQYF
TGTGCCAGCAGTTTGGGCGGGTCCTACGAGCAGTACTTC
>TRBV6-1|TRBJ2-5|TRBD1|-
CASSEAGGTGETQYF
TGTGCCAGCAGTGAAGCAGGGGGCACGGGGGAGACCCAGTACTTC
>TRBV6-1|TRBJ2-3|TRBD1|-
CASSVDRGSTDTQYF
TGTGCCAGCAGTGTTGACAGGGGGAGCACAGATACGCAGTATTTT
>TRBV6-5|TRBJ1-1|-|-
CASSVDWVNTEAFF
TGTGCCAGCAGCGTAGACTGGGTAAACACTGAAGCTTTCTTT
>TRBV4-1|TRBJ1-1|TRBD1|-
CASSQAGTGTEAFF
TGCGCCAGCAGCCAAGCCGGGACAGGCACTGAAGCTTTCTTT
>TRBV6-4|TRBJ2-2|TRBD1|-
CASSAGTGDTGELFF
TGTGCCAGCAGCGCCGGGACAGGTGACACCGGGGAGCTGTTTTTT
>TRBV6-5|TRBJ1-1|-|-
CATHGGTGTEAFF
TGTGCCACCCATGGGGGCACGGGAACTGAAGCTTTCTTT
>TRBV6-5|TRBJ2-3|TRBD1|-
CASSSSGTGSVDTQYF
TGTGCCAGCAGTTCTTCCGGGACAGGGTCCGTGGATACGCAGTATTTT
>TRBV5-1|TRBJ2-1|TRBD1|once
CASSLAGTGSNEQFF
TGCGCCAGCAGCTTGGCCGGGACAGGGTCCAATGAGCAGTTCTTC
>TRBV2|TRBJ2-1|TRBD2|once
CASTSGEAPGNEQFF
TGTGCCAGCACGAGCGGGGAGGCTCCGGGCAATGAGCAGTTCTTC
>TRBV19|TRBJ2-7|-|-
CASSMGGLSYEQYF
TGTGCCAGTAGTATGGGAGGCCTCTCCTACGAGCAGTACTTC
>TRBV7-6|TRBJ1-2|TRBD1|-
CASSGGDRQGYRGYTF
TGTGCCAGCAGCGGCGGGGACAGACAGGGCTATCGGGGCTACACCTTC
>TRBV9|TRBJ2-7|-|-
CASSVDGEGDEQYF
TGTGCCAGCAGCGTAGACGGGGAGGGGGACGAGCAGTACTTC